These 28 T cell receptor beta chains came from one sample sequenced in a study of blood T cell repertoires in COVID-19. The repertoire was sequenced with immunoSEQ multiplex PCR; TCRdb's copy has only in-frame clones and lacks some. The sample lists fewer than 300,000 clones, about 89% occurring once. Source material: peripheral blood. These receptors all stem from a man aged 35 to 55 who had recovered from COVID-19.

This clone was detected only once. The rearrangement joins TRBV29-1 to TRBJ1-1; D gene ambiguous. V lost 5 bases, J lost 0 bases, and 16 bases lay in between. From germline, CDR1 is SQVTM and CDR2 ANQGSEA. This CDR3 has 15 residues. DNA of the CDR3: TGCAGCGTTTTTCTAGGTCTCGCAATGAACACTGAAGCTTTCTTT. It specifies CSVFLGLAMNTEAFF.

The V and J genes are TRBV7-7 and TRBJ2-7; D uncertain. V was cut by 3 bases and J by 2 bases, with 14 bases left in between. The CDR3 is 15 amino acids. Germline V CDR1 and CDR2: SSHAT, FNYEAQ (reference sequence). The CDR3 DNA is TGTGCCAGCAGCTTCACAGCTCCCATACCCTACGAGCAGTACTTC. It translates to CASSFTAPIPYEQYF.

The V and J genes are TRBV7-7 and TRBJ2-7; possibly TRBD2 for D (6 bases). Trimming stripped 5 bases from V and 0 bases from J, with 14 bases between. This CDR3 has 15 residues. In germline, CDR1 is SSHAT, CDR2 FNYEAQ (reference sequence). Here the CDR3 reads CASSLERRGSYEQYF. CDR3 bases: TGTGCCAGCAGCCTGGAGAGGCGGGGCTCCTACGAGCAGTACTTC.

The chain carries TRBV27 and TRBJ1-5; weak D call: TRBD1 (6 bases). The CDR3 runs 14 residues. Trimming cost V 6 bases and J 6 bases, with 15 bases left between them. Germline values: CDR1 MNHEY, CDR2 SMNVEV (reference sequence). CDR3 nucleotides: TGTGCCAGCAGCCCGCAGGGGAAAGGTCAGCCCCAGCATTTT. The encoded protein is CASSPQGKGQPQHF.

V and J are TRBV5-6 and TRBJ1-3; D is undetermined. The CDR3 spans 16 residues. The germline gives CDR1 SGHDT, CDR2 YYEEEE. V was cut by 5 bases and J by 3 bases, with 18 bases left in between. Here the CDR3 reads CASSPRGITGGNTIYF. CDR3 in DNA: TGTGCCAGCAGTCCCCGAGGCATCACTGGTGGAAACACCATATATTTT.

DNA of the CDR3: TGTGCCAGTACCGCGCGGGACGGATACAACACCGGGGAGCTGTTTTTT. Translated, it gives CASTARDGYNTGELFF. The chain recombines TRBV19 with TRBJ2-2; TRBD2 might be the D (6 bases). The CDR3 extends over 16 amino acids. Trimming stripped 7 bases from V and 2 bases from J, with 17 bases between. Germline V lookup: CDR1 LNHDA, CDR2 SQIVND (reference sequence).

This chain joins TRBV19 and TRBJ2-1, with 11 nucleotides matching TRBD2. CDR3 size: 17 residues. Germline-derived CDR1 and CDR2 are LNHDA and SQIVND (reference sequence). With V trimmed by 3 bases and J by 7 bases, 11 bases remained unmatched. The DNA for the CDR3 is TGTGCCAGTAGTATTCCGAGGACTAGCGGGTCTAAGAATGAGCAGTTCTTC. Translated, it gives CASSIPRTSGSKNEQFF.

The chain joins TRBV4-2 to TRBJ2-5, with TRBD2 matching 7 bases. CDR1 LGHNA and CDR2 YNFKEQ come from the germline V gene. Trimming cost V 2 bases and J 4 bases; bases outside gene matches: 4. The CDR3 is 14 residues long. CDR3 DNA sequence: TGTGCCAGCAGCCAACGGGGGGAGGGAGAGACCCAGTACTTC. It codes for CASSQRGEGETQYF.

The rearrangement links TRBV6-6 to TRBJ1-2; tentatively, D is TRBD1 (6 bases). This CDR3 has 14 amino acids. The V gene lost 4 bases and the J gene lost 4 bases, with 13 bases spanning the gap. Germline CDR1 reads MNHNY; CDR2 reads SVGAGI (reference sequence). DNA for the CDR3: TGTGCCAGCAGTTCGGACAGTTTCGTCTATGGCTACACCTTC. This gives the protein CASSSDSFVYGYTF.

V usage is TRBV11-2 and J usage is TRBJ2-5; no clear D. Deletions cut 6 bases from V and 5 bases from J, with 16 bases between. From germline, CDR1 is SGHAT and CDR2 FQNNGV. This CDR3 region has 14 residues. This CDR3 is CASSPSNSRETQYF. DNA of the CDR3: TGTGCCAGCAGTCCATCTAACAGCCGGGAGACCCAGTACTTC.

The CDR3 region has the DNA TGTGCCAGCACAAGCGGGGTGGAGACCCAGTACTTC. Its protein product is CASTSGVETQYF. The rearrangement uses TRBV28 and TRBJ2-5; TRBD2 matches 7 bases. With V trimmed by 7 bases and J by 5 bases, 4 bases remained unmatched. The germline CDR1 and CDR2 sequences are MDHEN and SYDVKM. CDR3 size: 12 residues.

Concerning this clone: Germline and junction disagree at one end, which may indicate a read error. The genes are TRBV19 and TRBJ2-5; 12 bases fit TRBD1. Germline CDR1 is LNHDA and CDR2 is SQIVND (reference sequence). CDR3 length: 15 residues. The CDR3 nucleotides read TGTGCCAGCAGTAGTGGGACAGGGGGCCGGGAGACCCAGTACTTC. Encoded protein: CASSSGTGGRETQYF.

The J gene is TRBJ1-2, the V gene TRBV29-1; TRBD1 aligns across 9 bases. The V segment lost 6 bases and the J segment 4 bases; nucleotides outside the gene matches: 15. CDR3 length: 16 amino acids. Germline values: CDR1 SQVTM, CDR2 ANQGSEA. The CDR3 nucleotides are TGCAGCGTCTTCAGACAGGGGGAGTCTCGCGGCTATGGCTACACCTTC. Translated: CSVFRQGESRGYGYTF.

This clone was observed a single time. The J gene is TRBJ2-7, the V gene TRBV12-3 or TRBV12-4; D is ambiguous. Trimming took 3 bases from V and 1 from J, leaving 7 bases between them. The CDR3 spans 13 residues. The DNA of the CDR3 is TGTGCCAGCAGTTTTGGAGCGTCCTACGAGCAGTACTTC. This encodes CASSFGASYEQYF.

The chain links TRBV6-5 to TRBJ2-1, with 12 nucleotides matching TRBD2. Germline assignment: CDR1 MNHEY and CDR2 SVGAGI. V lost 5 bases and J lost 9; bases outside the gene matches: 8. The CDR3 is made up of 15 amino acids. The CDR3 coding sequence is TGTGCCAGCAGTCGCCTAGCGGGGGGGCCTGGTGAGCAGTTCTTC. Protein sequence: CASSRLAGGPGEQFF.

This clone was counted a few times. This chain connects TRBV6-2 or TRBV6-3 to TRBJ2-7, with D possibly matching TRBD2 (5 bases). V gave up 2 bases and J gave up 1 base, with 6 bases separating them. Germline CDR1 and CDR2: MNHEY and SVGEGT. The CDR3 is 13 amino acids. The CDR3 nucleotides read TGTGCCAGCAGTTACCGCGGGTCCTACGAGCAGTACTTC. Residues: CASSYRGSYEQYF.

This chain uses TRBV12-3 or TRBV12-4 with TRBJ1-2; no clear D. V was cut by 5 bases and J by 4 bases, with 11 bases left in between. The CDR3 contains 13 residues. This CDR3 is CASSPNAGYGYTF. In DNA form, the CDR3 reads TGTGCCAGCAGTCCTAACGCCGGCTATGGCTACACCTTC.

This chain joins TRBV21-1 and TRBJ1-2; TRBD1, the table's D call, was not compared with the DNA. TRBV21-1 is a pseudogene segment. The CDR3 runs to 16 residues. The CDR3 DNA reads as TGTGCCAGCAGCAAAGGCGGTTGTGGGACAGGGTTGGGCTACACCTTC. This codes for CASSKGGCGTGLGYTF.

The rearrangement joins TRBV7-9 to TRBJ1-5; TRBD1 matches at 10 bases. The J segment lost 0 bases and the V segment lost 5 bases, leaving 13 bases of the junction unmatched. The CDR3 is 19 amino acids. CDR1 and CDR2 from the germline V gene are SEHNR and FQNEAQ (reference sequence). The CDR3 loop is CASSPGQGGSWNSNQPQHF. The CDR3 region has the DNA TGTGCCAGCAGCCCCGGACAGGGGGGTTCCTGGAATAGCAATCAGCCCCAGCATTTT.

The rearrangement joins TRBV24-1 to TRBJ2-1, with TRBD2 as a possible D gene (6 bases). CDR1 and CDR2 (germline): KGHDR, SFDVKD. The V and J ends lost 3 bases and 4 bases respectively, with 27 bases between them. The CDR3 length is 20 residues. For the CDR3, the DNA is TGTGCCACCAGTGATATCATCCCCGGAGGGGCGCCAGGCTGGTACAATGAGCAGTTCTTC. Encoded protein: CATSDIIPGGAPGWYNEQFF.

The chain uses TRBV9 and TRBJ2-3, with 7 nucleotides matching TRBD1. Germline V lookup: CDR1 SGDLS, CDR2 YYNGEE. The CDR3 contains 14 residues. The V gene end was trimmed by 3 bases and the J gene end by 6 bases; junction bases not matched to a gene: 7. Here the CDR3 reads CASSANRGMDTQYF. Written as DNA, the CDR3 is TGTGCCAGCAGCGCCAACAGGGGCATGGATACGCAGTATTTT.

The J gene is TRBJ1-4, the V gene TRBV6-4; D is perhaps TRBD1 (6 bases). Germline CDR1 reads MRHNA; CDR2 reads SNTAGT. The CDR3 is 15 amino acids. Trimming pared 5 bases from V and 7 bases from J, leaving 17 bases between. In nucleotides, the CDR3 is TGTGCCAGCAGTCAAAACGGGGGGCAAGGTGAAAAACTGTTTTTT. Translating it yields CASSQNGGQGEKLFF.

The V and J genes are TRBV9 and TRBJ2-5; 12 positions agree with TRBD2. The V gene's germline CDR1 is SGDLS and CDR2 YYNGEE. V trimming: 0 bases; J trimming: 5 bases; junction bases outside the gene matches: 8. The CDR3 consists of 17 residues. CDR3 nucleotide sequence: TGTGCCAGCAGCGTAGATCCTCTAGCGGGGGGGCGTGAGACCCAGTACTTC. It yields the protein CASSVDPLAGGRETQYF.

The V gene is TRBV7-2, the J gene TRBJ2-5; TRBD2 is a possible D gene (5 bases). The V end lost 3 bases, the J end lost 5 bases, and 13 bases lay between the germline ends. The length of the CDR3 is 14 residues. CDR1 and CDR2 from the germline V gene are SGHTA and FQGNSA. The CDR3 region is CASSFLSSFETQYF. The CDR3, as DNA: TGTGCCAGCAGCTTCCTTTCTAGCTTCGAGACCCAGTACTTC. Supplemented by reference TRBV7-2 and TRBJ2-5, the full variable domain reads GAGVSQSPSNKVTEKGKDVELRCDPISGHTALYWYRQSLGQGLEFLIYFQGNSAPDKSGLPSDRFSAERTGGSVSTLTIQRTQQEDSAVYLCASSFLSSFETQYFGPGTRLLVL.

The rearrangement links TRBV7-2 to TRBJ2-5; 13 positions agree with TRBD2. This CDR3 contains 19 residues. Germline lookup yields CDR1 SGHTA and CDR2 FQGNSA. V lost 5 bases to trimming and J lost 6 bases; unmatched junction nucleotides: 18. CDR3 in DNA: TGTGCCAGCAGCCGCCTCCTCGGACTAGCGGGAGACGGGGGACAGACCCAGTACTTC. Protein: CASSRLLGLAGDGGQTQYF.

CDR3 amino acids: CASSTGGLETQYF. The CDR3 DNA reads as TGTGCCAGCAGTACGGGAGGGTTGGAGACCCAGTACTTC. The chain is built from TRBV28 and TRBJ2-5; 8 bases map to TRBD2. Germline lookup yields CDR1 MDHEN and CDR2 SYDVKM. Trimming removed 5 bases from V and 5 bases from J; junction bases left unmatched: 4. The CDR3 is 13 amino acids.

The chain is built from TRBV3-1 (or the pseudogene TRBV3-2) and TRBJ1-2, with 8 bases that match TRBD1. Germline CDR1 LGHDT, CDR2 YNNKEL (reference sequence). V lost 4 bases, J lost 5 bases, and 3 bases stayed unmatched. CDR3 length: 13 residues. The chain's CDR3 is CASSRDRGYGYTF. In nucleotides, the CDR3 is TGTGCCAGCAGCCGAGACAGGGGATATGGCTACACCTTC.

Details on this clone: Different DNA sequences within this sample yield the same CDR3. V gene TRBV7-9 combines with J gene TRBJ2-7; TRBD2 matches at 7 bases. The trim removed 5 bases at V and 4 bases at J, leaving 2 bases unmatched. CDR1 and CDR2 (germline): SEHNR, FQNEAQ (reference sequence). This CDR3 is 12 amino acids long. The CDR3 spells CASSQLAYEQYF. For the CDR3, the DNA is TGTGCCAGCAGCCAACTAGCGTACGAGCAGTACTTC.